The 32 T cell receptor beta chains below all came from one sample that was sequenced in a study of blood T cells in healthy people across ages. Primers used in a second PCR of about 7 to 12 cycles were a sample-barcoded 5' primer and a J-beta primer mix. Via MiXCR, TCRdb re-called the 5' RACE reads, giving one row per CDR3 protein. This sample carries about 800,000 distinct CDR3 sequences, about 45% of them seen once, and the ten largest clones take 18%. Sequencing was carried out using blood. The source is a man at least 80 years old in good health.

V usage is TRBV7-7 and J usage is TRBJ2-7; perhaps TRBD2 as D (6 bases). The CDR3 runs to 14 residues. Germline assignment: CDR1 SSHAT and CDR2 FNYEAQ (reference sequence). The ends were cut back, 3 bases at V and 0 bases at J, with 9 bases in the middle. CDR3 DNA sequence: TGTGCCAGCAGCTTCAGGAGGGACTCCTACGAGCAGTACTTC. Translation: CASSFRRDSYEQYF.

This clonotype was counted only a few times. This chain joins TRBV7-2 and TRBJ2-3; D is tentatively TRBD1 or TRBD2 (5 bases each). Germline V lookup: CDR1 SGHTA, CDR2 FQGNSA. The CDR3 length is 14 residues. V shed 1 base and J shed 3 bases, with 8 bases lying between them. CDR3 region: CASSLGWGTDTQYF. CDR3 nucleotide sequence: TGTGCCAGCAGCTTAGGGTGGGGGACAGATACGCAGTATTTT.

Concerning this clonotype: One end of the junction is discordant with germline, which a read error may explain. The chain combines TRBV29-1 with TRBJ2-3; 10 bases fit TRBD2. The CDR3 sequence is 14 residues long. Per the germline V gene, CDR1 is SQVTM and CDR2 is ANQGSEA. CDR3 sequence (DNA): TGCAGCGTGGAAGCGGGAGGGGTGGCAGATACGCAGTATTTT. This codes for CSVEAGGVADTQYF.

Concerning this clonotype: This may be a read error, as it is one base from a much larger clone. The rearrangement uses TRBV7-9 and TRBJ2-1, with 16 bases aligning to TRBD2. The trim removed 5 bases at V and 9 bases at J, leaving 13 bases unmatched. Per germline, CDR1 SEHNR and CDR2 FQNEAQ (reference sequence). The CDR3 totals 18 residues. This CDR3 reads CASSARGGTSGRAGEQFF. DNA for the CDR3: TGTGCCAGCAGCGCCCGCGGCGGGACTAGCGGGAGGGCCGGTGAGCAGTTCTTC.

V usage is TRBV7-2 and J usage is TRBJ2-3, with D unclear. The CDR3 totals 14 residues. Germline V gene data show CDR1 as SGHTA and CDR2 as FQGNSA. Trimming cost V 1 base and J 2 bases, with 7 bases left between them. DNA of the CDR3: TGTGCCAGCAGCTTAGGTCACCTCACAGATACGCAGTATTTT. This sequence encodes CASSLGHLTDTQYF.

V is TRBV4-2 and J is TRBJ1-2; D perhaps matches TRBD1 (6 bases). Germline lookup yields CDR1 LGHNA and CDR2 YNFKEQ. This CDR3 has 14 amino acids. Trimming left V 10 bases short and J 0 bases short, with 15 bases between. The CDR3 coding sequence is TGTGCCATCTCTAGGACAGTTACTAACTATGGCTACACCTTC. Translated: CAISRTVTNYGYTF.

As concerns this clonotype: It may be a read error: a sequence one base away is much more abundant. The chain joins TRBV2 to TRBJ2-5; D is perhaps TRBD1 (5 bases). The CDR3 consists of 12 residues. The V gene's germline CDR1 is SNHLY and CDR2 FYNNEI. Trimming took 6 bases from V and 0 from J, leaving 5 bases between them. CDR3 residues: CASRTDQETQYF. For the CDR3, the DNA is TGTGCCAGCAGGACAGACCAAGAGACCCAGTACTTC.

The count of this clonotype is one. J is TRBJ2-1 and V is TRBV4-2; tentative D call: TRBD2 (5 bases). Germline-derived CDR1 and CDR2 are LGHNA and YNFKEQ. The CDR3 sequence is 12 residues long. V was cut by 0 bases and J by 13 bases, with 10 bases left in between. The CDR3 coding sequence is TGTGCCAGCAGCCAAGAACCGAGGGTCCAGTTCTTC. Translating gives CASSQEPRVQFF.

The chain carries TRBV5-1 and TRBJ1-1, with 12 positions matching TRBD1. From germline, CDR1 is SGHRS and CDR2 YFSETQ. The V segment lost 3 bases and the J segment 4 bases; nucleotides outside the gene matches: 7. This CDR3 has 16 residues. The CDR3 DNA reads TGCGCCAGCAGCTCCCAGGGGGGACAGGGGGCCACTGAAGCTTTCTTT. Translated: CASSSQGGQGATEAFF.

A word on this clonotype: A read error may explain this, as a much larger clone is one base away. The chain carries TRBV12-3 or TRBV12-4 and TRBJ2-1, with 8 bases matching TRBD2. The CDR3 consists of 12 residues. CDR3 residues: CASTREGNERFF. The CDR3 nucleotides are TGTGCCAGCACACGGGAGGGAAATGAGCGGTTCTTC.

In this sample, this clonotype turned up a few times. The chain recombines TRBV6-5 with TRBJ2-3, with D perhaps matching TRBD2 (6 bases). The V gene lost 6 bases and the J gene lost 4 bases, with 17 bases spanning the gap. The CDR3 contains 15 residues. The germline V gene encodes CDR1 MNHEY and CDR2 SVGAGI. The CDR3 bases are TGTGCCAGCAGGGACGGGGGACCACACGCAGATACGCAGTATTTT. Its protein product is CASRDGGPHADTQYF.

This clonotype turned up a few times. The chain links TRBV20-1 to TRBJ2-1; 12 bases fit TRBD2. CDR3 size: 15 residues. Germline CDR1 reads DFQATT; CDR2 reads SNEGSKA (reference sequence). The V and J ends lost 5 bases and 5 bases, in that order; junction bases with no gene match: 7. CDR3 sequence: CSASSSGRANNEQFF. The CDR3 DNA reads TGCAGTGCTTCGTCTAGCGGGAGGGCCAACAATGAGCAGTTCTTC.

Only one count was recorded for this clonotype. The rearrangement links TRBV20-1 to TRBJ2-1, with D possibly being TRBD2 (6 bases). Germline CDR1 reads DFQATT; CDR2 reads SNEGSKA (reference sequence). V gave up 1 base and J gave up 11 bases, with 21 bases separating them. The CDR3 loop spans 15 amino acids. The CDR3 DNA is TGCAGTGCTAGAGGTACTAGCCTCAACGACGATAAGCAGTTCTTC. It translates to CSARGTSLNDDKQFF.

In its sample, this clonotype was seen a few times. The chain combines TRBV30 with TRBJ2-7, with D unclear. The V end lost 4 bases, the J end lost 5 bases, and 12 bases lay between the germline ends. Germline CDR1 and CDR2: GTSNPN and SVGIG (reference sequence). There are 12 residues in the CDR3. In DNA, the CDR3 is TGTGCCTGGAATGGGATCCAGAACGAGCAGTACTTC. Residues: CAWNGIQNEQYF.

CDR3 residues: CAISEGGSGLEQYF. Written as DNA, the CDR3 is TGTGCCATCAGTGAAGGGGGCTCAGGTCTCGAGCAGTACTTC. V usage is TRBV10-3 and J usage is TRBJ2-7, with 7 positions matching TRBD1. The CDR3 spans 14 residues. V was pared by 3 bases and J by 6 bases, with 8 bases of the junction left unmatched. Germline V gives CDR1 ENHRY, CDR2 SYGVKD.

This clonotype was recorded a few times. The CDR3 sequence is CASSLALLRPSGNSNEQFF. The CDR3 DNA follows: TGTGCCAGCAGTTTAGCGCTTCTCAGGCCTAGCGGGAACTCCAATGAGCAGTTCTTC. This chain links TRBV12-3 or TRBV12-4 with TRBJ2-1, with 9 bases fitting TRBD2. The CDR3 consists of 19 residues. V was pared by 0 bases and J by 6 bases, with 15 bases of the junction left unmatched.

The rearrangement uses TRBV5-1 and TRBJ2-3; a possible D gene is TRBD2 (6 bases). There are 15 residues in the CDR3. The V end was cut by 0 bases, the J end by 3 bases, with 11 bases between. Germline values: CDR1 SGHRS, CDR2 YFSETQ. The CDR3 DNA reads TGCGCCAGCAGCTTGGGCGGGAAGTGGACAGATACGCAGTATTTT. It is translated as CASSLGGKWTDTQYF.

Comments on this clonotype: Sequence at one end of the junction differs from germline and may be a read error. The CDR3 loop is CASSRGGSHNEQFF. In nucleotides, the CDR3 is TGTGCCAGCAGCCGAGGGGGCTCCCACAATGAGCAGTTCTTC. The chain uses TRBV6-5 and TRBJ2-1; 7 bases agree with TRBD1. The CDR3 consists of 14 residues. Per the germline V gene, CDR1 is MNHEY and CDR2 is SVGAGI.

Only one count was recorded for this clonotype. The rearrangement links TRBV27 to TRBJ2-2; D call uncertain. The CDR3 is made up of 14 amino acids. Looked up from germline, CDR1 is MNHEY and CDR2 is SMNVEV (reference sequence). Trimming stripped 8 bases from V and 1 base from J, with 11 bases between. The DNA of the CDR3 is TGTGCCAGCGAACAATGGGGGAACACCGGGGAGCTGTTTTTT. Translated: CASEQWGNTGELFF.

This chain connects TRBV9 to TRBJ2-2; TRBD1 aligns across 11 bases. The V and J ends lost 4 bases and 3 bases, in that order; junction bases with no gene match: 5. The CDR3 spans 16 residues. Germline loops: CDR1 SGDLS, CDR2 YYNGEE. The CDR3 DNA sequence: TGTGCCAGCAGCCCAGGGACAGGGGGAGACACCGGGGAGCTGTTTTTT. It is translated as CASSPGTGGDTGELFF.

This clonotype was observed at least ten times. The chain is built from TRBV2 and TRBJ1-2; D gene uncertain. Between the trimmed V and J ends, which lost 0 bases and 5 bases, there was a span of 4 bases. The CDR3 runs 12 residues. Germline V gene data show CDR1 as SNHLY and CDR2 as FYNNEI. The CDR3 nucleotides are TGTGCCAGCAGTGAAGCAGGGTATGGCTACACCTTC. Encoded protein: CASSEAGYGYTF.

This clonotype occurred a few times. The chain links TRBV28 to TRBJ2-7, with 7 bases that match TRBD1. CDR1 and CDR2 from the germline V gene are MDHEN and SYDVKM. The CDR3 runs 14 residues. The trim removed 1 base at V and 6 bases at J, leaving 6 bases unmatched. The CDR3: CASSLLRQGAEQYF. The CDR3 region has the DNA TGTGCCAGCAGTTTATTGAGACAGGGAGCCGAGCAGTACTTC.

The sample holds a few counts of this clonotype. The genes are TRBV6-2 or TRBV6-3 and TRBJ1-6; no firm D call. The germline gives CDR1 MNHEY, CDR2 SVGEGT. The CDR3 totals 13 residues. V dropped 2 bases and J dropped 10 bases, with 9 bases sitting between them. The CDR3: CASSYVPESPLHF. The DNA of the CDR3 is TGTGCCAGCAGTTACGTGCCGGAATCACCCCTCCACTTT.

For this clonotype: Just one base apart from a much larger clone, this may be a read error. The rearrangement joins TRBV12-3 or TRBV12-4 to TRBJ2-4; TRBD2 might be the D (5 bases). The CDR3 has 15 amino acids. CDR3 sequence (DNA): TGTGCCAGCAGTTTAATGGGTAGCGCAACCTACGAGCAGTGCTTC. Protein product: CASSLMGSATYEQCF.

On this clonotype: This may arise from a read error, as a much more abundant clone is one base away. The J gene is TRBJ1-6, the V gene TRBV6-1; D uncertain. This CDR3 has 13 residues. Germline V CDR1 and CDR2: MNHNS, SASEGT. The CDR3 DNA is TGTGCCAGCACCCAACAGATGAATTCACCCCCCCACTTT. It codes for CASTQQMNSPPHF.

The J gene is TRBJ2-4, the V gene TRBV7-9; D unclear. Trimming took 0 bases from V and 7 from J, leaving 4 bases between them. This CDR3 has 12 residues. The germline CDR1 and CDR2 sequences are SEHNR and FQNEAQ (reference sequence). CDR3 sequence: CASSLAQNIQYF. CDR3 coding DNA: TGTGCCAGCAGCTTAGCTCAGAACATTCAGTACTTC.

V usage is TRBV20-1 and J usage is TRBJ1-1, with D perhaps TRBD1 (5 bases). Per germline, CDR1 DFQATT and CDR2 SNEGSKA (reference sequence). Deletions cut 1 base from V and 4 bases from J, with 16 bases between. The CDR3 contains 15 residues. Here the CDR3 DNA reads TGCAGTGCTAGAGTGGGCGGGGGTTGGGGCACTGAAGCTTTCTTT. Its translation: CSARVGGGWGTEAFF.

V and J are TRBV27 and TRBJ2-1; D might be TRBD2 (5 bases). Trimming cost V 7 bases and J 3 bases, with 16 bases left between them. Germline loops: CDR1 MNHEY, CDR2 SMNVEV (reference sequence). The CDR3 consists of 15 residues. The CDR3: CASISARDLYNEQFF. The CDR3 coding sequence is TGTGCCAGCATTTCGGCGAGGGATCTCTACAATGAGCAGTTCTTC.

This clonotype was detected only a few times. The chain has TRBV4-2 and TRBJ2-5; a weak D match, TRBD2 (6 bases). CDR3 length equals 14 residues. Germline V lookup: CDR1 LGHNA, CDR2 YNFKEQ. V was pared by 4 bases and J by 5 bases, with 14 bases between. CDR3 in amino acids: CASSPPEGRETQYF. CDR3 DNA sequence: TGTGCCAGCAGCCCCCCGGAGGGCCGTGAGACCCAGTACTTC.

This clonotype was counted a few times. The chain links TRBV7-2 to TRBJ2-5; D remains ambiguous. Between the trimmed V and J ends, which lost 1 base and 5 bases, there was a span of 8 bases. The CDR3 runs 13 residues. CDR1 is SGHTA and CDR2 is FQGNSA in the germline V gene. CDR3: CASSLGYGETQYF. DNA of the CDR3: TGTGCCAGCAGCTTAGGTTACGGGGAGACCCAGTACTTC.

This clonotype was seen a handful of times. The chain couples TRBV7-9 to TRBJ2-1; TRBD2 matches 9 bases. CDR1 SEHNR and CDR2 FQNEAQ come from the germline V gene (reference sequence). V gave up 7 bases and J gave up 12 bases; unmatched junction bases: 28. The CDR3 is made up of 19 amino acids. CDR3 bases: TGTGCCAGCATCCCGCCGGGACAGCGGAGTCTAGCGGGACCCTATGGGCAGTTCTTC. Its protein is CASIPPGQRSLAGPYGQFF.

CDR3 coding DNA: TGTGCCAGCAGCGTAGTAATCAGACAACAAGAGACCCAGTACTTC. Residues: CASSVVIRQQETQYF. V gene TRBV9 combines with J gene TRBJ2-5; D not resolved. Trimming took off 0 bases at V and 2 bases at J, with 11 bases between the two ends. There are 15 residues in the CDR3. CDR1 is SGDLS, CDR2 YYNGEE, per germline. Full variable domain (missing parts from reference TRBV9 and TRBJ2-5): DSGVTQTPKHLITATGQRVTLRCSPRSGDLSVYWYQQSLDQGLQFLIQYYNGEERAKGNILERFSAQQFPDLHSELNLSSLELGDSALYFCASSVVIRQQETQYFGPGTRLLVL.